This TCR beta chain derives from a study of shared clonotypes between healthy human individuals. In the naive CD8 group, cells lacked CD45RO and were positively selected for CCR7, so terminally differentiated effector memory CD45RA+ cells were left out. This CDR3 is built from 14 residues. Germline CDR1 is MNHEY and CDR2 is SVGAGI. V lost 2 bases and J 0 bases, leaving 8 bases between the germline ends. In the study's own analysis: ImmunoSEQ yielded junction-only sequences lacking quality scores, so filtering differed. Assay used: immunoSEQ multiplex PCR; TCRdb lists only in-frame clones, some missing. The V and J calls and the clone size are those of that table, but D and trimming were determined from the DNA. The sample has roughly 2 million clones; around 96% are singletons.

The sample taken for sequencing was naive CD8+ T cells sorted from blood. This sequence originates from a man between 18 and 35 years old in good health. The rearrangement links TRBV6-5 to TRBJ2-7; D gene ambiguous. CDR3 coding DNA: TGTGCCAGCAGTTACGGGTTTTCCTCCTACGAGCAGTACTTC. Translated, it gives CASSYGFSSYEQYF.